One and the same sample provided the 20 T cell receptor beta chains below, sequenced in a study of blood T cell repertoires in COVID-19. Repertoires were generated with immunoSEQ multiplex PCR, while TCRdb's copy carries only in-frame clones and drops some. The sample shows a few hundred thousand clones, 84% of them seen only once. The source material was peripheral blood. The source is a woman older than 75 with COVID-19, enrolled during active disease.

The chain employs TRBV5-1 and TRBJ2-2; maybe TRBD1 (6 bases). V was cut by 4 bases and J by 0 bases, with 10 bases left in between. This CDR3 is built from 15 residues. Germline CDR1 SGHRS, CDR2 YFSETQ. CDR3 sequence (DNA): TGCGCCAGCAGCCGGGCAGGGGCGAACACCGGGGAGCTGTTTTTT. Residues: CASSRAGANTGELFF. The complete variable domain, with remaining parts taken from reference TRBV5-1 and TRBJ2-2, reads KAGVTQTPRYLIKTRGQQVTLSCSPISGHRSVSWYQQTPGQGLQFLFEYFSETQRNKGNFPGRFSGRQFSNSRSEMNVSTLELGDSALYLCASSRAGANTGELFFGEGSRLTVL.

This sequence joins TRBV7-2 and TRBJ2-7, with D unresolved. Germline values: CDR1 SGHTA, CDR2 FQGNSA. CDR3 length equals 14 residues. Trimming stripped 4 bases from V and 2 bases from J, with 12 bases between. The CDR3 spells CASSSSSGPYEQYV. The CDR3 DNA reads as TGTGCCAGCAGCTCCTCAAGTGGGCCCTACGAGCAGTACGTC.

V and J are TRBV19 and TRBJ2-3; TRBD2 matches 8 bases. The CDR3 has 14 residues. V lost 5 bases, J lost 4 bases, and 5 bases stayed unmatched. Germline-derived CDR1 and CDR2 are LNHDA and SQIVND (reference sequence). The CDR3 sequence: CASSHGGVPDTQYF. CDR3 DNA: TGTGCCAGTAGTCACGGGGGGGTGCCAGATACGCAGTATTTT.

DNA for the CDR3: TGTGCCAGCTCACTTACGGGAGTAGCAAACAATGAGCAGTTCTTC. Amino acid sequence: CASSLTGVANNEQFF. The chain links TRBV18 to TRBJ2-1, with a tentative D call TRBD2 (6 bases). Germline V CDR1 and CDR2: KGHSH, LQKENI. Trimming removed 4 bases at V and 5 bases at J, with 15 bases between. The CDR3 loop spans 15 amino acids.

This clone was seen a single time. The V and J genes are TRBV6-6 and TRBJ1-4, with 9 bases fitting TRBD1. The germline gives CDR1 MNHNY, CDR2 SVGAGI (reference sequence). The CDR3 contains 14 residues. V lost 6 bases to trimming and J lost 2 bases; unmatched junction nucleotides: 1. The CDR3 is CASRGTGTNEKLFF. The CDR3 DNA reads TGTGCCAGCAGAGGGACAGGGACTAATGAAAAACTGTTTTTT.

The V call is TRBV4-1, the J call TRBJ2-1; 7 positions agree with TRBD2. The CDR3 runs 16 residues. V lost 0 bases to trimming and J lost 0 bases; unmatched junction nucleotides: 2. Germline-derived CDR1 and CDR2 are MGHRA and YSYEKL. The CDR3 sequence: CASSQDRDYSYNEQFF. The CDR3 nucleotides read TGCGCCAGCAGCCAAGATAGGGACTACTCCTACAATGAGCAGTTCTTC.

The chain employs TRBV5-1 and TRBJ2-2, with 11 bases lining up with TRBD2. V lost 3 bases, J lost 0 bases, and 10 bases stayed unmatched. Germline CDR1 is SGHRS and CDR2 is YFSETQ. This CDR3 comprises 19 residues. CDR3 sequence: CASSWDKTSGVSNTGELFF. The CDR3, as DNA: TGCGCCAGCAGCTGGGACAAGACTAGCGGGGTATCGAACACCGGGGAGCTGTTTTTT.

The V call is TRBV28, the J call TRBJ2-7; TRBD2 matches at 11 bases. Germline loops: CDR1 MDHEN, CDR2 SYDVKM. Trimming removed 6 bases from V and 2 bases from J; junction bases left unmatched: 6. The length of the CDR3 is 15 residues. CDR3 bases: TGTGCCAGCAGCTCTAGCGGGGGGACCGCCTACGAGCAGTACTTC. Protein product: CASSSSGGTAYEQYF.

In DNA, the CDR3 is TGTGCCAGTAGCGACAGGAGGATTGTTCAGGGCTACACCTTC. It encodes CASSDRRIVQGYTF. The rearrangement links TRBV19 to TRBJ1-2; D is perhaps TRBD1 (6 bases). The CDR3 sequence is 14 residues long. Germline V CDR1 and CDR2: LNHDA, SQIVND (reference sequence). Between the trimmed V and J ends, which lost 6 bases and 8 bases, there was a span of 19 bases.

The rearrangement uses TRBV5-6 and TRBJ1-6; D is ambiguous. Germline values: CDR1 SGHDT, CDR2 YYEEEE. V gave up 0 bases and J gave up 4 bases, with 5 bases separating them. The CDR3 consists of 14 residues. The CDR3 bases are TGTGCCAGCAGCTTGGGGCAATATAATTCACCCCTCCACTTT. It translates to CASSLGQYNSPLHF.

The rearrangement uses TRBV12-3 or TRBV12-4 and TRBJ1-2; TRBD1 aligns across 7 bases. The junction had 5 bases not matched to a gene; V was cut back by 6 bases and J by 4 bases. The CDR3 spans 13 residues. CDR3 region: CASSPRGIYGYTF. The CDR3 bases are TGTGCCAGCAGCCCCAGGGGGATCTATGGCTACACCTTC.

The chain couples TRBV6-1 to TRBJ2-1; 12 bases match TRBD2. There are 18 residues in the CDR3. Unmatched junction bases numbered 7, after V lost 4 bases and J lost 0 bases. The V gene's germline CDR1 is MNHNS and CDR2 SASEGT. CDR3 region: CASSGTSGGPSSYNEQFF. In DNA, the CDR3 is TGTGCCAGCAGTGGTACTAGCGGGGGGCCGAGCTCCTACAATGAGCAGTTCTTC.

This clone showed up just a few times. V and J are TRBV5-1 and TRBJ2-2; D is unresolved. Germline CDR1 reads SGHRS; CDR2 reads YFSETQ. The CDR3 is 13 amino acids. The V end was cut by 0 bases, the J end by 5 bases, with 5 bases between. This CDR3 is CASSLAGTGELFF. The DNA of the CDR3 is TGCGCCAGCAGCTTGGCCGGGACCGGGGAGCTGTTTTTT. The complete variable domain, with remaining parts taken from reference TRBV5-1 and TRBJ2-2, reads KAGVTQTPRYLIKTRGQQVTLSCSPISGHRSVSWYQQTPGQGLQFLFEYFSETQRNKGNFPGRFSGRQFSNSRSEMNVSTLELGDSALYLCASSLAGTGELFFGEGSRLTVL.

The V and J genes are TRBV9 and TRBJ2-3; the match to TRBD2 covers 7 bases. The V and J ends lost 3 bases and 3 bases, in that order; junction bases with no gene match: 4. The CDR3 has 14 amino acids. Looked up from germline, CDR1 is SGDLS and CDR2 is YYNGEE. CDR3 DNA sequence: TGTGCCAGCAGCGGCGAGCGGGGAACAGATACGCAGTATTTT. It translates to CASSGERGTDTQYF.

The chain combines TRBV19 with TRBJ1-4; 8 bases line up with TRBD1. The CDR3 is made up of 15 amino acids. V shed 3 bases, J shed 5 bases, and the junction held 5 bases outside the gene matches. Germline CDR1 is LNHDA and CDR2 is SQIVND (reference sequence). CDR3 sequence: CASSILAGGNEKLFF. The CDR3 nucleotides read TGTGCCAGTAGTATTTTGGCAGGGGGCAATGAAAAACTGTTTTTT.

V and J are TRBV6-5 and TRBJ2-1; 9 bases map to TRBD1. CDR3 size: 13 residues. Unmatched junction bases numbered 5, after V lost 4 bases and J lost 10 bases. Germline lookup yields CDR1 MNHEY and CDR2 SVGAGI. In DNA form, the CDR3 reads TGTGCCAGCAGTTCCGGACAGGGGAGAGAGCAGTTCTTC. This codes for CASSSGQGREQFF.

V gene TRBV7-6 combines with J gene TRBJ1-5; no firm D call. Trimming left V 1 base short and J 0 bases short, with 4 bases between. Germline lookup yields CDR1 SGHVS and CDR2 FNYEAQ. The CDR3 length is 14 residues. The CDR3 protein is CASSLVYSNQPQHF. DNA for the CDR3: TGTGCCAGCAGCTTAGTCTATAGCAATCAGCCCCAGCATTTT.

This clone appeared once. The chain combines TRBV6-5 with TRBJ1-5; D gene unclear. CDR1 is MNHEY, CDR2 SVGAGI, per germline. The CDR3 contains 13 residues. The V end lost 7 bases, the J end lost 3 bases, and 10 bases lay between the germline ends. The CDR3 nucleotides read TGTGCCAGCAAGGAGGTGCACAATCAGCCCCAGCATTTT. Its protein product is CASKEVHNQPQHF.

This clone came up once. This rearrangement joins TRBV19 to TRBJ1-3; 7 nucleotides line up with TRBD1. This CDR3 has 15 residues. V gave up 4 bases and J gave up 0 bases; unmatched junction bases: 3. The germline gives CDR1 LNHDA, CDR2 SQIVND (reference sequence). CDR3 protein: CASSTDRDSGNTIYF. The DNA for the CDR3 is TGTGCCAGTAGTACCGACAGGGACTCTGGAAACACCATATATTTT.

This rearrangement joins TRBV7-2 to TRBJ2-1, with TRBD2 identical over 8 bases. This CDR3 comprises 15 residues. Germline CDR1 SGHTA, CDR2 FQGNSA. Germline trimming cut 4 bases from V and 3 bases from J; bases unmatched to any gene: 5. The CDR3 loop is CASSSPGLDYNEQFF. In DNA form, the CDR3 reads TGTGCCAGCAGCTCCCCGGGACTAGACTACAATGAGCAGTTCTTC.